Below are 27 T cell receptor beta chains sequenced from a single sample in a study of cytomegalovirus exposure and HLA in healthy donors. Assay used: immunoSEQ multiplex PCR; TCRdb lists only in-frame clones, some missing. The sample consists of 150,000 to 170,000 clones, around 84% of them appearing once. Sequencing was carried out using PBMCs. These receptors all stem from a human donor in good health.

In its sample, this clone was seen once. The genes are TRBV5-1 and TRBJ1-5, with D perhaps matching TRBD1 (6 bases). V lost 4 bases to trimming and J lost 7 bases, with 12 bases between them. CDR1 and CDR2 from the germline V gene are SGHRS and YFSETQ. CDR3 length: 13 residues. In DNA, the CDR3 is TGCGCCAGCAGCCAAGAGGGGGAACAGCCCCAGCATTTT. Translating gives CASSQEGEQPQHF.

V gene TRBV27 combines with J gene TRBJ2-1; D gene uncertain. Germline CDR1 and CDR2: MNHEY and SMNVEV (reference sequence). V lost 3 bases and J 5 bases, leaving 14 bases between the germline ends. The CDR3 sequence is 15 residues long. The DNA of the CDR3 is TGTGCCAGCAGTTTCCTCTCTAGAAACCACAATGAGCAGTTCTTC. Translated, it gives CASSFLSRNHNEQFF.

V and J are TRBV9 and TRBJ2-2, with 10 bases fitting TRBD1. The length of the CDR3 is 16 residues. The V gene end was trimmed by 4 bases and the J gene end by 5 bases; junction bases not matched to a gene: 8. Germline assignment: CDR1 SGDLS and CDR2 YYNGEE. In DNA form, the CDR3 reads TGTGCCAGCAGCTCCAAGACAGGGGGCACTACCGGGGAGCTGTTTTTT. This translates into CASSSKTGGTTGELFF.

The chain is built from TRBV30 and TRBJ2-7; no reliable D call. Germline V CDR1 and CDR2: GTSNPN, SVGIG (reference sequence). CDR3 length equals 13 residues. Trimming removed 2 bases from V and 7 bases from J, with 15 bases in between. The CDR3 DNA reads as TGTGCCTGGAGTCGTAACCCTGGTGAGGAGCAGTACTTC. Translation: CAWSRNPGEEQYF.

The chain couples TRBV6-6 to TRBJ1-1, with D perhaps matching TRBD1 (5 bases). Deletions cut 6 bases from V and 4 bases from J, with 12 bases between. The germline V gene has CDR1 MNHNY and CDR2 SVGAGI (reference sequence). The CDR3 covers 13 residues. CDR3 in amino acids: CASSPRGGTEAFF. CDR3 sequence (DNA): TGTGCCAGCAGCCCGCGGGGGGGCACTGAAGCTTTCTTT.

The chain employs TRBV27 and TRBJ1-5, with D tentatively TRBD1 (6 bases). Germline loops: CDR1 MNHEY, CDR2 SMNVEV (reference sequence). This CDR3 is 13 amino acids long. V was cut by 8 bases and J by 7 bases, with 15 bases left in between. This chain's CDR3 is CASWEGGGQPQHF. For the CDR3, the DNA is TGTGCCAGCTGGGAGGGGGGTGGCCAGCCCCAGCATTTT.

The V and J genes are TRBV5-4 and TRBJ2-2; 8 positions match TRBD1. The CDR3 is made up of 16 amino acids. Germline CDR1 reads SGHNT; CDR2 reads YYREEE (reference sequence). V trimming: 4 bases; J trimming: 2 bases; junction bases outside the gene matches: 7. The CDR3 here is CASSIQGARNTGELFF. The CDR3 DNA reads as TGTGCCAGCAGCATCCAGGGGGCCCGCAACACCGGGGAGCTGTTTTTT. Full variable domain (outside the CDR3, taken from reference TRBV5-4 and TRBJ2-2): ETGVTQSPTHLIKTRGQQVTLRCSSQSGHNTVSWYQQALGQGPQFIFQYYREEENGRGNFPPRFSGLQFPNYSSELNVNALELDDSALYLCASSIQGARNTGELFFGEGSRLTVL.

The V and J genes are TRBV28 and TRBJ1-2; 9 nucleotides agree with TRBD1. Germline V gene lookup returns CDR1 MDHEN and CDR2 SYDVKM. Losses at the gene ends were 6 bases for V and 7 bases for J; bases not matched to a gene: 6. This CDR3 region has 13 residues. This chain's CDR3 is CASSLDRGAGYTF. CDR3 in DNA: TGTGCCAGCAGCCTGGACAGGGGAGCTGGCTACACCTTC.

This rearrangement joins TRBV27 to TRBJ2-7; D remains ambiguous. From germline, CDR1 is MNHEY and CDR2 SMNVEV (reference sequence). The V gene lost 1 base and the J gene lost 6 bases, with 13 bases spanning the gap. The CDR3 is made up of 14 amino acids. CDR3: CASSLFSRGSEQYF. For the CDR3, the DNA is TGTGCCAGCAGTTTATTCAGCCGAGGCTCCGAGCAGTACTTC.

The chain employs TRBV4-1 and TRBJ2-5; TRBD2 matches at 8 bases. The CDR3 has 15 amino acids. Germline loops: CDR1 MGHRA, CDR2 YSYEKL. The V gene end was trimmed by 4 bases and the J gene end by 4 bases; junction bases not matched to a gene: 8. This chain's CDR3 is CASSLPGGARETQYF. In DNA, the CDR3 is TGCGCCAGCAGCCTCCCGGGGGGGGCCCGAGAGACCCAGTACTTC.

As DNA, the CDR3 is TGTGCCAGCAGCCCGACAGAGGACACTGAAGCTTTCTTT. This encodes CASSPTEDTEAFF. This chain uses TRBV5-5 with TRBJ1-1; a weak D match, TRBD1 (5 bases). Trimming cost V 4 bases and J 3 bases, with 10 bases left between them. The CDR3 sequence is 13 residues long. Germline lookup yields CDR1 SGHKS and CDR2 YYEKEE (reference sequence).

This clone showed up just a few times. The V call is TRBV19, the J call TRBJ1-5; no reliable D call. This CDR3 spans 13 amino acids. Germline lookup yields CDR1 LNHDA and CDR2 SQIVND (reference sequence). Trimming took 1 base from V and 4 from J, leaving 5 bases between them. The CDR3 here is CASSIVANQPQHF. The CDR3 coding sequence is TGTGCCAGTAGTATAGTCGCGAATCAGCCCCAGCATTTT.

The chain carries TRBV2 and TRBJ2-2; the D gene is possibly TRBD1 (5 bases). Germline lookup yields CDR1 SNHLY and CDR2 FYNNEI. V was cut by 6 bases and J by 4 bases, with 30 bases left in between. There are 20 residues in the CDR3. CDR3 coding DNA: TGTGCCAGCAGGACGACAGAGCTTTTGAAGAGCAGTCTATTCACCGGGGAGCTGTTTTTT. This encodes CASRTTELLKSSLFTGELFF.

A few counts support this clone. J is TRBJ1-2 and V is TRBV7-9, with 7 bases lining up with TRBD1. The trim removed 7 bases at V and 5 bases at J, leaving 7 bases unmatched. There are 13 residues in the CDR3. Germline CDR1 reads SEHNR; CDR2 reads FQNEAQ (reference sequence). The CDR3 bases are TGTGCCAGCACCAAGACAGGGCCTTATGGCTACACCTTC. This encodes CASTKTGPYGYTF.

This clone appeared a single time. Other nucleotide sequences from this sample produce the same CDR3. This chain joins TRBV7-2 and TRBJ2-7; 12 bases map to TRBD2. This CDR3 has 15 amino acids. J gave up 3 bases and V 1 base, and 1 base lay outside the gene matches. From germline, CDR1 is SGHTA and CDR2 FQGNSA. CDR3: CASSLELAGGYEQYF. The CDR3 DNA sequence: TGTGCCAGCAGCTTAGAACTAGCGGGAGGCTACGAGCAGTACTTC.

This clone has just one count. This chain links TRBV28 with TRBJ1-1; unclear D gene. This CDR3 comprises 15 residues. Trimming removed 2 bases at V and 0 bases at J, with 10 bases between. The germline V gene encodes CDR1 MDHEN and CDR2 SYDVKM. Here the CDR3 DNA reads TGTGCCAGCAGTTTAATTATCGGGTTGAACACTGAAGCTTTCTTT. Protein sequence: CASSLIIGLNTEAFF.

This clone showed up just once. The chain couples TRBV5-6 to TRBJ2-5; 9 nucleotides align to TRBD2. CDR1 SGHDT and CDR2 YYEEEE come from the germline V gene. Losses at the gene ends were 0 bases for V and 0 bases for J; bases not matched to a gene: 6. There are 17 residues in the CDR3. The chain's CDR3 is CASSLVSGGLYQETQYF. Written as DNA, the CDR3 is TGTGCCAGCAGCTTGGTGAGCGGGGGGCTGTACCAAGAGACCCAGTACTTC.

V and J are TRBV25-1 and TRBJ1-6; D might be TRBD1 (6 bases). CDR1 is MGHDK and CDR2 is SYGVNS in the germline V gene. V dropped 3 bases and J dropped 8 bases, with 20 bases sitting between them. CDR3 length equals 17 residues. The CDR3 sequence is CASSDTKQGSQHSPLHF. Here the CDR3 DNA reads TGTGCCAGCAGTGACACCAAACAGGGAAGTCAACATTCACCCCTCCACTTT.

In DNA, the CDR3 is TGTGCCAGCAGCTTAGATGCGGGAACTCCTGGGGGCTACACCTTC. Its protein product is CASSLDAGTPGGYTF. The chain uses TRBV11-2 and TRBJ1-2, with D unclear. The V gene's germline CDR1 is SGHAT and CDR2 FQNNGV. Between the trimmed V and J ends, which lost 0 bases and 8 bases, there was a span of 16 bases. CDR3 length equals 15 residues. The full variable domain, in which reference TRBV11-2 and TRBJ1-2 provide the parts outside the CDR3, is EAGVAQSPRYKIIEKRQSVAFWCNPISGHATLYWYQQILGQGPKLLIQFQNNGVVDDSQLPKDRFSAERLKGVDSTLKIQPAKLEDSAVYLCASSLDAGTPGGYTFGSGTRLTVV.

The chain joins TRBV6-5 to TRBJ2-7; D is uncertain. Germline V lookup: CDR1 MNHEY, CDR2 SVGAGI. V was shortened by 2 bases and J by 4 bases, with 9 bases between the two germline ends. This CDR3 spans 13 amino acids. As DNA, the CDR3 is TGTGCCAGCAGTTACCGGGTAGCATACGAGCAGTACTTC. It translates to CASSYRVAYEQYF.

This clone appeared a few times. The chain recombines TRBV25-1 with TRBJ2-2; a possible D gene is TRBD2 (6 bases). The CDR3 length is 15 residues. The germline V gene has CDR1 MGHDK and CDR2 SYGVNS. V was shortened by 4 bases and J by 1 base, with 10 bases between the two germline ends. CDR3 region: CASSVAGMNTGELFF. The DNA of the CDR3 is TGTGCCAGCAGTGTGGCGGGGATGAACACCGGGGAGCTGTTTTTT.

The V gene is TRBV6-6, the J gene TRBJ1-1; D is unclear. The CDR3 loop spans 12 amino acids. Germline CDR1 is MNHNY and CDR2 is SVGAGI (reference sequence). V shed 7 bases and J shed 8 bases, with 14 bases lying between them. This CDR3 is CASISPGLEAFF. The CDR3 DNA is TGTGCCAGCATCTCGCCGGGGTTAGAAGCTTTCTTT.

The chain uses TRBV29-1 and TRBJ1-1; D remains ambiguous. The CDR3 is 10 residues long. Per germline, CDR1 SQVTM and CDR2 ANQGSEA. The V and J ends lost 4 bases and 5 bases respectively, with 5 bases between them. The CDR3 is CSVVRTEAFF. The CDR3, as DNA: TGCAGCGTTGTCCGGACTGAAGCTTTCTTT.

This chain uses TRBV25-1 with TRBJ2-2; TRBD2 might be the D (5 bases). The CDR3 extends over 16 amino acids. Trimming shortened V by 2 bases and J by 6 bases, and 16 bases separated the two germline ends. The germline CDR1 and CDR2 sequences are MGHDK and SYGVNS. The chain's CDR3 is CASSENPTLRAGELFF. For the CDR3, the DNA is TGTGCCAGCAGTGAAAATCCGACATTGAGGGCCGGGGAGCTGTTTTTT.

The chain links TRBV28 to TRBJ1-5; the D gene is possibly TRBD1 (6 bases). The CDR3 is 17 amino acids. The V gene's germline CDR1 is MDHEN and CDR2 SYDVKM. The V end lost 3 bases, the J end lost 1 base, and 16 bases lay between the germline ends. The chain's CDR3 is CASSFPGAGWSNQPQHF. The CDR3 bases are TGTGCCAGCAGTTTTCCAGGGGCTGGGTGGAGCAATCAGCCCCAGCATTTT.

This clone has just one count. This sequence joins TRBV11-2 and TRBJ2-3, with TRBD1 identical over 7 bases. In germline, CDR1 is SGHAT, CDR2 FQNNGV. The trim removed 5 bases at V and 2 bases at J, leaving 4 bases unmatched. CDR3 length equals 14 residues. This CDR3 is CASSRQGSTDTQYF. In DNA, the CDR3 is TGTGCCAGCAGCCGACAGGGTTCCACAGATACGCAGTATTTT.

The chain is built from TRBV4-1 and TRBJ2-7, with 7 bases fitting TRBD2. The length of the CDR3 is 15 residues. V was clipped by 0 bases and J by 0 bases; unmatched bases: 2. Germline CDR1 reads MGHRA; CDR2 reads YSYEKL. Written as DNA, the CDR3 is TGCGCCAGCAGCCAAGAAGAGCGGGGCTCCTACGAGCAGTACTTC. Its protein is CASSQEERGSYEQYF.